This TCR beta chain appears in the sequencing data of a study of blood T cell repertoires in COVID-19. The CDR3 is 15 residues long. Germline CDR1 and CDR2: KGHDR and SFDVKD. The germline V and J ends were trimmed by 3 bases and 7 bases, with 14 bases remaining between them. Study processing details: The authors estimated nucleated cell counts from reference gene primer amplification. The protocol was immunoSEQ multiplex PCR, while the TCRdb copy is restricted to in-frame clones and leaves out a portion. V and J calls and clone size come straight from that table; D and trimming were deduced from the DNA. Of roughly 75,000 clones in the sample, less than 90% were seen once.

The TCR sequence derives from an elderly man with COVID-19, enrolled during active disease. This rearrangement joins TRBV24-1 to TRBJ1-4, with a weak D call TRBD1 (6 bases). Sequenced sample: peripheral blood. The CDR3 DNA reads TGTGCCACCAGTGATAAGTGGGGGCGAGGTGAAAAACTGTTTTTT. Its translation: CATSDKWGRGEKLFF.